This TCR beta chain was captured by sequencing in a study of OX40 agonist ivuxolimab in advanced cancers. Study at large: Partial response was recorded in three patients: one hepatocellular carcinoma and two cutaneous melanoma cases. Study findings and constraints: Among the lowest peripheral clonal expansion occurred in 0.1-3.0 mg/kg partial responders. Compared with CD4+, CD8+ T cells on average had more expanded clones. What antigens the expanded peripheral T cells recognized was never established.

Sequencing was performed with immunoSEQ multiplex PCR; in TCRdb, only in-frame clones are kept and a portion is missing. The table includes more than 50,000 clones, around 90% detected once. Points on this clone: Its specificity is not known.

V lost 5 bases to trimming and J lost 2 bases, with 4 bases between them. The CDR3 has 13 amino acids. Germline lookup yields CDR1 SNHLY and CDR2 FYNNEI. V and J are TRBV2 and TRBJ2-6; D is unresolved. The input for sequencing was CD4+ or CD8+ T cells sorted from blood, taken in a trial of the OX40 agonist ivuxolimab. The sequence was collected from an adult with an advanced solid tumor such as melanoma, head and neck, liver or kidney cancer. The CDR3 region has the DNA TGTGCCAGCAGTTCTGCTGGGGCCAACGTCCTGACTTTC. Encoded protein: CASSSAGANVLTF. The full variable domain, its missing parts supplied by reference TRBV2 and TRBJ2-6, is EPEVTQTPSHQVTQMGQEVILRCVPISNHLYFYWYRQILGQKVEFLVSFYNNEISEKSEIFDDQFSVERPDGSNFTLKIRSTKLEDSAMYFCASSSAGANVLTFGAGSRLTVL.